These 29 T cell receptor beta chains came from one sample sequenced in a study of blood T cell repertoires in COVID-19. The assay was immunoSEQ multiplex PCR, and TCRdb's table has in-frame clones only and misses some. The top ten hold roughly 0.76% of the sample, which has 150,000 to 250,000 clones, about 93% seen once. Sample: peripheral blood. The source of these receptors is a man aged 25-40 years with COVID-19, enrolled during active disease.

CDR3 protein: CASSRGDLWNSPLHF. The CDR3 DNA reads as TGTGCCAGCAGCCGCGGGGATCTTTGGAATTCACCCCTCCACTTT. The chain joins TRBV11-2 to TRBJ1-6; D gene unclear. Looked up from germline, CDR1 is SGHAT and CDR2 is FQNNGV. V was clipped by 5 bases and J by 7 bases, with 15 bases between them. This CDR3 is 15 amino acids long.

DNA of the CDR3: TGTGCCAGTAGTATTCGGACAGGGACTGAAGCTTTCTTT. Encoded protein: CASSIRTGTEAFF. The gene calls are TRBV19 and TRBJ1-1, with 8 bases matching TRBD1. After removal of 3 bases from V and 5 bases from J, the junction contained 2 bases not matched to a gene. This CDR3 is 13 amino acids long. Germline V CDR1 and CDR2: LNHDA, SQIVND (reference sequence).

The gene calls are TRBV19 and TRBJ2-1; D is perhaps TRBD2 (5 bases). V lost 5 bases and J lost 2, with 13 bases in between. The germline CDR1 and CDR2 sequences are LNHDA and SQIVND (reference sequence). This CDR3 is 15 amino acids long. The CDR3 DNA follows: TGTGCCAGTAGTTTGACGGGGTCCCCCTACAATGAGCAGTTCTTC. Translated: CASSLTGSPYNEQFF.

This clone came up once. CDR3 bases: TGCAGTGCTAGTGGTACCGCTGGAGGCGGTACGCAGTATTTT. Translation: CSASGTAGGGTQYF. This chain links TRBV20-1 with TRBJ2-3; D perhaps matches TRBD2 (5 bases). CDR1 is DFQATT and CDR2 is SNEGSKA in the germline V gene (reference sequence). The CDR3 is 14 amino acids. V was clipped by 3 bases and J by 8 bases, with 18 bases between them.

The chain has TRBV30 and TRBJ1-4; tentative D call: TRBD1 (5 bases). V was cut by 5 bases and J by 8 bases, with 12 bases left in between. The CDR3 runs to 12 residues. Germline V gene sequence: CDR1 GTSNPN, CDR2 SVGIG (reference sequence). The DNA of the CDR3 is TGTGCCTGGGGGGCGACTGGGGAAAAACTGTTTTTT. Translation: CAWGATGEKLFF.

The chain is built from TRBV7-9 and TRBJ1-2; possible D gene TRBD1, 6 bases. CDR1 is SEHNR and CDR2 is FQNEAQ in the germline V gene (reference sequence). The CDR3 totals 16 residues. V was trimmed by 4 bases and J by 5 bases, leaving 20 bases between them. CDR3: CASSSTPGQTSYGYTF. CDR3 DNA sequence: TGTGCCAGCAGCTCAACTCCGGGACAAACCTCTTATGGCTACACCTTC.

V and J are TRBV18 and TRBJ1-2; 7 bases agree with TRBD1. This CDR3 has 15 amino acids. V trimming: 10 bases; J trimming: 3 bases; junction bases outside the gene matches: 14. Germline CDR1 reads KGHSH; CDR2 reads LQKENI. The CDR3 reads CATAPSEGAHYGYTF. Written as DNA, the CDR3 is TGTGCCACCGCCCCCTCGGAGGGGGCTCACTATGGCTACACCTTC.

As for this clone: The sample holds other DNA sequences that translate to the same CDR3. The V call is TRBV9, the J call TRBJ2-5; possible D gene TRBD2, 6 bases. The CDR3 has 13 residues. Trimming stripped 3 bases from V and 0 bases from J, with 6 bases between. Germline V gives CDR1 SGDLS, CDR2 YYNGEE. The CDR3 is CASSGTNQETQYF. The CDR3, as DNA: TGTGCCAGCAGCGGGACTAACCAAGAGACCCAGTACTTC.

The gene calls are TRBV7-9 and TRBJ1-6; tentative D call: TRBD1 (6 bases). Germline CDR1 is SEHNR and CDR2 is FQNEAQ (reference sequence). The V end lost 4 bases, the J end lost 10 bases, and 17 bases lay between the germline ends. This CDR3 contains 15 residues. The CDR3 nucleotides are TGTGCCAGCAGCTCCCTCGGGACAACCAAGTCACCCCTCCACTTT. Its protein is CASSSLGTTKSPLHF.

CDR3 nucleotide sequence: TGCGCCAGCAGCCCAGGCGCCGCCAGGGTGGCCGGGGAGCTGTTTTTT. Translation gives CASSPGAARVAGELFF. This chain uses TRBV4-1 with TRBJ2-2; D is perhaps TRBD1 (5 bases). Trimming took 4 bases from V and 6 from J, leaving 18 bases between them. Per germline, CDR1 MGHRA and CDR2 YSYEKL. This CDR3 contains 16 residues.

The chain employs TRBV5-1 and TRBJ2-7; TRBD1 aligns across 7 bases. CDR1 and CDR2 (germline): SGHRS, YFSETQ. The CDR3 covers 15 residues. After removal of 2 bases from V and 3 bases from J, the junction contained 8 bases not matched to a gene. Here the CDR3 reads CASSFNLGQLYEQYF. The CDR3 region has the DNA TGCGCCAGCAGCTTTAACCTGGGACAGCTCTACGAGCAGTACTTC.

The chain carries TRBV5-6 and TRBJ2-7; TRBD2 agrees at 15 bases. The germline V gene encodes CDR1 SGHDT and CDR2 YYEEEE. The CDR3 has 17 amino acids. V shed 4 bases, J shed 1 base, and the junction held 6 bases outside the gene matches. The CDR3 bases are TGTGCCAGCAGCCCTGGGACTAGCGGGGGGCAATCCTACGAGCAGTACTTC. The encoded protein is CASSPGTSGGQSYEQYF.

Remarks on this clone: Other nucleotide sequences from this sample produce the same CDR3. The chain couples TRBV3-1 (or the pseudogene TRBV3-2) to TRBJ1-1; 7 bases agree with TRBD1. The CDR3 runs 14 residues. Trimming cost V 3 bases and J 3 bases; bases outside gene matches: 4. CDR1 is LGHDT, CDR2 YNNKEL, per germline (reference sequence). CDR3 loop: CASSQHRGDTEAFF. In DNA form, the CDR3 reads TGTGCCAGCAGCCAGCACAGGGGAGACACTGAAGCTTTCTTT.

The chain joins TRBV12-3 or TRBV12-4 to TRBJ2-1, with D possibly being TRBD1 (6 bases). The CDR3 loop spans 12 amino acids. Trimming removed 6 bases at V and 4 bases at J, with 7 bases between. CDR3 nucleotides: TGTGCCAGCAGAGGACAGTACAATGAGCAGTTCTTC. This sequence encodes CASRGQYNEQFF.

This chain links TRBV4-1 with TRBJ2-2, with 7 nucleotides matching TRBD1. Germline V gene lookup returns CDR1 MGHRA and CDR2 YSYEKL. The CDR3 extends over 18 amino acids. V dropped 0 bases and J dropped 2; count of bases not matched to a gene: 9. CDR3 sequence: CASSQETGENLNTGELFF. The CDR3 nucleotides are TGCGCCAGCAGCCAAGAAACAGGGGAAAACCTAAACACCGGGGAGCTGTTTTTT.

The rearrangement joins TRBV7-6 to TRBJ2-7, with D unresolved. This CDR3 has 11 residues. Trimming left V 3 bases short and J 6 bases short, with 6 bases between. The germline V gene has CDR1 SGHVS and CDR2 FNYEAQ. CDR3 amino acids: CASSFTAEQYF. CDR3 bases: TGTGCCAGCAGCTTTACAGCCGAGCAGTACTTC. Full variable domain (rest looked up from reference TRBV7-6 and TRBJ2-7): GAGVSQSPRYKVTKRGQDVALRCDPISGHVSLYWYRQALGQGPEFLTYFNYEAQQDKSGLPNDRFSAERPEGSISTLTIQRTEQRDSAMYRCASSFTAEQYFGPGTRLTVT.

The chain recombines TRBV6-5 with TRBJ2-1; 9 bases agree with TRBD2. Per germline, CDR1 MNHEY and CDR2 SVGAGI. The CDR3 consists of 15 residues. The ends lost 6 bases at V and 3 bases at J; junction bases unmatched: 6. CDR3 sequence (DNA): TGTGCCAGCAGGAGGAGCGGGGGGAACTACAATGAGCAGTTCTTC. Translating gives CASRRSGGNYNEQFF.

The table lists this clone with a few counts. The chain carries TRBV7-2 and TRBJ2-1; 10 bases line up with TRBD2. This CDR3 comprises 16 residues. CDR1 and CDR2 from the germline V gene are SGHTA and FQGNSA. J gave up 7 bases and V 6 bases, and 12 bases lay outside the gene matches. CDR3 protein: CASRPQAGGPWNEQFF. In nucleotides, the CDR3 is TGTGCCAGCAGGCCCCAAGCGGGGGGGCCTTGGAATGAGCAGTTCTTC.

In nucleotides, the CDR3 is TGCGCCAGCAGCTTGGAAAGGGGGTTGGCTGGAAACACCATATATTTT. Translated, it gives CASSLERGLAGNTIYF. The chain is built from TRBV5-1 and TRBJ1-3; possibly TRBD1 for D (6 bases). Trimming took off 0 bases at V and 2 bases at J, with 12 bases between the two ends. This CDR3 comprises 16 residues. Germline lookup yields CDR1 SGHRS and CDR2 YFSETQ.

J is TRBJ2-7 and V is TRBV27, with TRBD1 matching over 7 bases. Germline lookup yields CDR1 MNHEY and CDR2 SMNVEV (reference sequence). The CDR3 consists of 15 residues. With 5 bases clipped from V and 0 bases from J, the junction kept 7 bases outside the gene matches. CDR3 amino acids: CASSARQGVSYEQYF. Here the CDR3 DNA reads TGTGCCAGCAGTGCAAGACAGGGTGTCTCCTACGAGCAGTACTTC.

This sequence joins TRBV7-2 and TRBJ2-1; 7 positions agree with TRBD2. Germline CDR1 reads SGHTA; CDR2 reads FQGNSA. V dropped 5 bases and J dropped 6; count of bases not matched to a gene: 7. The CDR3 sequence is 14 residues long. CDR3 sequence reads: CASSPRTRGNEQFF. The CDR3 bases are TGTGCCAGCAGCCCCCGGACTAGGGGCAATGAGCAGTTCTTC.

This CDR3 reads CASGDRDRGPFSYEQYF. The CDR3 nucleotides read TGTGCCAGCGGAGACCGGGACAGGGGCCCCTTCTCCTACGAGCAGTACTTC. The gene calls are TRBV9 and TRBJ2-7; 10 bases match TRBD1. CDR1 and CDR2 from the germline V gene are SGDLS and YYNGEE. Unmatched junction bases numbered 13, after V lost 7 bases and J lost 0 bases. This CDR3 region has 17 residues.

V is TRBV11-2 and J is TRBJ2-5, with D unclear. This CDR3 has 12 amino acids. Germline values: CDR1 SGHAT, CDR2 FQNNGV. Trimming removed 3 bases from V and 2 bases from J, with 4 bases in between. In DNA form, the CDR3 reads TGTGCCAGCAGCTTTCTACAAGAGACCCAGTACTTC. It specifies CASSFLQETQYF.

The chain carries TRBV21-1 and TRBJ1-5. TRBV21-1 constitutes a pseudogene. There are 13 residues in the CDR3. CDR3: CASRLSGKQPQHF. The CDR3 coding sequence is TGTGCCAGCCGACTCTCTGGAAAGCAGCCCCAGCATTTT.

CDR3 nucleotide sequence: TGTGCCAGCAGCTTGAGGACAGGGAGCAATCAGCCCCAGCATTTT. Translating it yields CASSLRTGSNQPQHF. J is TRBJ1-5 and V is TRBV11-2, with TRBD1 matching 8 bases. The CDR3 consists of 15 residues. J gave up 1 base and V 3 bases, and 2 bases lay outside the gene matches. CDR1 SGHAT and CDR2 FQNNGV come from the germline V gene.

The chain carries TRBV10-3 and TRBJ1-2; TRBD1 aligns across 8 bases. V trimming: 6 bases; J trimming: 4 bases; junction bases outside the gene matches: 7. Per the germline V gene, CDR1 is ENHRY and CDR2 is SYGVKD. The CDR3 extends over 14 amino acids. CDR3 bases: TGTGCCATCAGCGCCGGACAGGGTCCCTATGGCTACACCTTC. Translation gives CAISAGQGPYGYTF.

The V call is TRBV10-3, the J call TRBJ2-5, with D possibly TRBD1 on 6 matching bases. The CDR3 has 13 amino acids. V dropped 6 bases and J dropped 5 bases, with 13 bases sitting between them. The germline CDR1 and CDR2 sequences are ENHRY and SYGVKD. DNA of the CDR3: TGTGCCATCAGCCAGGGAAGGGGGGAGACCCAGTACTTC. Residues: CAISQGRGETQYF.

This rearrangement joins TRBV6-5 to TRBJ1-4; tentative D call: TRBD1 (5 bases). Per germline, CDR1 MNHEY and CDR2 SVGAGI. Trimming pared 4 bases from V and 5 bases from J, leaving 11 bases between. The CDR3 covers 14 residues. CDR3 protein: CASSSGVSNEKLFF. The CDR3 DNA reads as TGTGCCAGCAGTTCGGGGGTTTCAAATGAAAAACTGTTTTTT.

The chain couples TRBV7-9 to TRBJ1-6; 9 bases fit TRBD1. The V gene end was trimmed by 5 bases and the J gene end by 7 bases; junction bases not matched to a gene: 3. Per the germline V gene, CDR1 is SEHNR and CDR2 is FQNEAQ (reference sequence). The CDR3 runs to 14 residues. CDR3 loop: CASSGTGMNSPLHF. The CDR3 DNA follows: TGTGCCAGCAGCGGGACAGGGATGAATTCACCCCTCCACTTT. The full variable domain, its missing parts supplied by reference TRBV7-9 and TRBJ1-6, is DTGVSQNPRHKITKRGQNVTFRCDPISEHNRLYWYRQTLGQGPEFLTYFQNEAQLEKSRLLSDRFSAERPKGSFSTLEIQRTEQGDSAMYLCASSGTGMNSPLHFGNGTRLTVT.